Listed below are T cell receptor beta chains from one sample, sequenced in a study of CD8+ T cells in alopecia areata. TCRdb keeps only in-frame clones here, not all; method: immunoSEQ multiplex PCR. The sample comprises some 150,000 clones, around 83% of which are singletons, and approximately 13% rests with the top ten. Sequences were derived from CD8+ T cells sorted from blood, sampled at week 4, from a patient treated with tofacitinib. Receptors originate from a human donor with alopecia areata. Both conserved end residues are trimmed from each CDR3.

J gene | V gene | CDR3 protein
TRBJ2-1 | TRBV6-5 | ASSYGPSSYNEQF
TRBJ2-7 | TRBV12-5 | ASGLAPYEQY
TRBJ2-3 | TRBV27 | ASSFTSGAFTDTQY
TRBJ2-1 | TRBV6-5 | ASSASGGAGNEQF
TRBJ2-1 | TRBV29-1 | SVGTGAGGNEQF
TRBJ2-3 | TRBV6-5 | ASWGDAGGTHTQY
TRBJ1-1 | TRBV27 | ASSLGGDTEAF
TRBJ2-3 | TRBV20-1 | SARRDTQY
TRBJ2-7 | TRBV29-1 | SVEVNGFGRSYEQY
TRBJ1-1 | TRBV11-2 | ASSLAGGSEAF
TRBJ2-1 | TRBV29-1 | SVRRPDSNEQF
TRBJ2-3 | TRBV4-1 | ASSPVPTDTQY
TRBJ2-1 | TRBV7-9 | ASSYSSGGPYNEQF
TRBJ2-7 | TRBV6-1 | ASSTGSYEQY
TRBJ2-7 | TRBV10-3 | AISESGDSNEQY
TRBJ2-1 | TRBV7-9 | ASSQSGGASGEQF
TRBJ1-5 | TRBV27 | ASSPYRTGTLNQPQH
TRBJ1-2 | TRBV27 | ASKGRERDGYT
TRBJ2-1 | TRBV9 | ASSVADEQF
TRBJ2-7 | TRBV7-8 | ASSYGQAYEQY
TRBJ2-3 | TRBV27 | ASSPRDTSRDGLRGTQY
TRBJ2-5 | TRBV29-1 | SVASGYQETQY
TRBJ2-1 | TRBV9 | ASSAEGGEQF
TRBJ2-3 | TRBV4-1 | ASSQDRPGTSTDTQY
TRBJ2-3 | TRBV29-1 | SVRLADTQY
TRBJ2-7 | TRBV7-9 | ASTPGPGTYEQY
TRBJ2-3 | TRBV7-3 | ASSLTFGGGTDTQY
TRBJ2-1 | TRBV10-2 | ASSVHLANEQF
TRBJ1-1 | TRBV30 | AWSVGRGSFTEAF
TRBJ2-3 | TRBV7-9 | ASLGAGDNTDTQY
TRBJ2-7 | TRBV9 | ASSVGLAGASTSYEQY
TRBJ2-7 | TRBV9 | ASSPEEGLEQY
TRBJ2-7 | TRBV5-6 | ASNPTGGQQY
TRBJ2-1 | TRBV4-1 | ASSQGTAEQF
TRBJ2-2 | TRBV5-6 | ASSLQSGYYTGELF
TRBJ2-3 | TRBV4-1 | ASSRTSGTDTQY
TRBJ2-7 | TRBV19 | ASSEGSSYEQY
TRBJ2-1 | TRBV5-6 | ASSSLRDGNSYNEQF
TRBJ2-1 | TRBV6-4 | ASSPSGDSNEQF
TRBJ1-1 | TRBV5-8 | ASSLGWGPEAF
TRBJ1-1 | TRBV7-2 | ASSLVTAEAF
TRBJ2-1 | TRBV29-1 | SLSTGTIYNEQF
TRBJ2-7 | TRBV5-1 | ASSVGTSAEEQY